A selection of T cell receptor beta chains follows, all from one sample in a study of T cells after yellow fever vaccination. TCRdb re-called the 5' RACE reads through MiXCR, storing one row per CDR3 protein. This repertoire shows approximately 350,000 distinct CDR3 sequences, roughly 10% found once; its top ten account for roughly 18%. The specimen was PBMCs, collected on the day of the first yellow fever vaccination. Source of these receptors: a man aged 18 to 30 who received the YFV17D yellow fever vaccine. Both conserved end residues are part of each CDR3. D genes are given only for firm matches. Size is stated for part of the rows, as once, few or many counts, or as a class when the clone is expanded.

abundance: -; v_gene: TRBV4-1; j_gene: TRBJ1-2; d_gene: -; CDR3nt: TGCGCCAGCAAGGCCCGGACGGGGAACTATGGCTACACCTTC; CDR3aa: CASKARTGNYGYTF
abundance: few; v_gene: TRBV7-9; j_gene: TRBJ1-5; d_gene: -; CDR3nt: TGTGCCAGCAGCCGGACCCAAACCCCCAATCAGCCCCAGCATTTT; CDR3aa: CASSRTQTPNQPQHF
abundance: few; v_gene: TRBV3-1; j_gene: TRBJ2-3; d_gene: -; CDR3nt: TGTGCCAGCAGCCCGGGGGCCATCGGAAGTGATACGCAGTATTTT; CDR3aa: CASSPGAIGSDTQYF
abundance: -; v_gene: TRBV6-1; j_gene: TRBJ2-4; d_gene: TRBD2; CDR3nt: TGTGCCAGCAGCCCCTCTAGCGGGGGGGCCAAAAACATTCAGTACTTC; CDR3aa: CASSPSSGGAKNIQYF
abundance: -; v_gene: TRBV7-9; j_gene: TRBJ1-1; d_gene: -; CDR3nt: TGTGCCAGCAGCTCAACCGGGTCCATTCTGGCTTTCTTT; CDR3aa: CASSSTGSILAFF
abundance: -; v_gene: TRBV2; j_gene: TRBJ1-6; d_gene: TRBD1; CDR3nt: TGTGCCAGCAGTACCGACAGGGGAAGATCACCCCTCCACTTT; CDR3aa: CASSTDRGRSPLHF
abundance: few; v_gene: TRBV4-1; j_gene: TRBJ1-1; d_gene: -; CDR3nt: TGCGCCAGCAGCCAAGGCGAGGGGGACATGAACACTGAAGCTTTCTTT; CDR3aa: CASSQGEGDMNTEAFF
abundance: -; v_gene: TRBV6-5; j_gene: TRBJ2-7; d_gene: -; CDR3nt: TGTGCCAGCAGTTACGCAGGGTCCGAGCAGTACTTC; CDR3aa: CASSYAGSEQYF
abundance: -; v_gene: TRBV12-3/TRBV12-4; j_gene: TRBJ2-2; d_gene: -; CDR3nt: TGTGCCAGCAGTTCCACAGGGTCCGGGGAGCTGTTTTTT; CDR3aa: CASSSTGSGELFF
abundance: few; v_gene: TRBV5-1; j_gene: TRBJ2-5; d_gene: -; CDR3nt: TGCGCCAGCAGCTTGACCCCCGGACCCAACCAAGAGACCCAGTACTTC; CDR3aa: CASSLTPGPNQETQYF
abundance: -; v_gene: TRBV12-3/TRBV12-4; j_gene: TRBJ1-3; d_gene: TRBD1; CDR3nt: TGTGCCAGCAGCATCCTCAGGGGGCTTGGAAACACCATATATTTT; CDR3aa: CASSILRGLGNTIYF
abundance: few; v_gene: TRBV30; j_gene: TRBJ2-5; d_gene: -; CDR3nt: TGTGCCTGGAGTGCTGGGATTCCGAAGACCCAGTACTTC; CDR3aa: CAWSAGIPKTQYF
abundance: -; v_gene: TRBV12-3/TRBV12-4; j_gene: TRBJ2-3; d_gene: -; CDR3nt: TGTGCCAGCAGTTTAAGACTACGGACTAGCACAGATACGCAGTATTTT; CDR3aa: CASSLRLRTSTDTQYF
abundance: -; v_gene: TRBV6-1; j_gene: TRBJ2-3; d_gene: -; CDR3nt: TGTGCCAGCAGTGGGACCCATAGCACAGATACGCAGTATTTT; CDR3aa: CASSGTHSTDTQYF
abundance: few; v_gene: TRBV7-3; j_gene: TRBJ2-1; d_gene: -; CDR3nt: TGTGCCAGCAGGAGGGGTCGCTCCTACAATGAGCAGTTCTTC; CDR3aa: CASRRGRSYNEQFF
abundance: many; v_gene: TRBV12-3/TRBV12-4; j_gene: TRBJ2-1; d_gene: -; CDR3nt: TGTGCCAGCAGTAGGGACTACAATGAGCAGTTCTTC; CDR3aa: CASSRDYNEQFF
abundance: -; v_gene: TRBV7-9; j_gene: TRBJ2-3; d_gene: -; CDR3nt: TGTGCCAGCAGCTTAGTTGAAGGGGGTAGCACAGATACGCAGTATTTT; CDR3aa: CASSLVEGGSTDTQYF
abundance: -; v_gene: TRBV27; j_gene: TRBJ2-3; d_gene: -; CDR3nt: TGTGCCAGCAGTTTATTGTCATTGGAAGATACGCAGTATTTT; CDR3aa: CASSLLSLEDTQYF
abundance: -; v_gene: TRBV5-1; j_gene: TRBJ2-4; d_gene: TRBD2; CDR3nt: TGCGCCAGCTCCCCGTCTTTAGCGGGACAAAACATTCAGTACTTC; CDR3aa: CASSPSLAGQNIQYF
abundance: -; v_gene: TRBV6-1; j_gene: TRBJ1-1; d_gene: TRBD1; CDR3nt: TGTGCCAGCAGTCTTCCAGGGGGGGACTCTGAAGCTTTCTTT; CDR3aa: CASSLPGGDSEAFF
abundance: few; v_gene: TRBV28; j_gene: TRBJ2-5; d_gene: -; CDR3nt: TGTGCCAGCAGTTTGCGAGGAGTCGGGACCCAGTACTTC; CDR3aa: CASSLRGVGTQYF
abundance: -; v_gene: TRBV7-6; j_gene: TRBJ1-1; d_gene: -; CDR3nt: TGTGCCAGCAGCCCTGGGACACTTAACACTGAAGCTTTCTTT; CDR3aa: CASSPGTLNTEAFF
abundance: few; v_gene: TRBV10-3; j_gene: TRBJ2-1; d_gene: TRBD2; CDR3nt: TGTGCCGTCAGCGGGGGGGCCAGGAATGAGCAGTTCTTC; CDR3aa: CAVSGGARNEQFF
abundance: few; v_gene: TRBV12-3/TRBV12-4; j_gene: TRBJ2-1; d_gene: -; CDR3nt: TGTGCCAGCAGTTTTATCCAGGGGTCTTACAATGAGCAGTTCTTC; CDR3aa: CASSFIQGSYNEQFF
abundance: many; v_gene: TRBV29-1; j_gene: TRBJ2-1; d_gene: -; CDR3nt: TGCAGCGTTGAAGAGTTTCAACCGGGACCGGGCAAAGAACGTGAGCAGTTCTTC; CDR3aa: CSVEEFQPGPGKEREQFF
abundance: few; v_gene: TRBV10-3; j_gene: TRBJ2-1; d_gene: TRBD1; CDR3nt: TGTGCCATTGCCGGGACAGGGTCCTACAATGAGCAGTTCTTC; CDR3aa: CAIAGTGSYNEQFF
abundance: -; v_gene: TRBV6-1; j_gene: TRBJ2-7; d_gene: -; CDR3nt: TGTGCCAGCAGTCCCCAAAGGGGGGACGGCTACGAGCAGTACTTC; CDR3aa: CASSPQRGDGYEQYF
abundance: few; v_gene: TRBV29-1; j_gene: TRBJ1-2; d_gene: TRBD1; CDR3nt: TGCAGCGTTGGCCGGACAGGGACTAGCCTGAGCTACACCTTC; CDR3aa: CSVGRTGTSLSYTF
abundance: -; v_gene: TRBV7-6; j_gene: TRBJ2-1; d_gene: TRBD2; CDR3nt: TGTGCCAGCAGCTTAGATCCAGCGGGGGTATCCTACAATGAGCAGTTCTTC; CDR3aa: CASSLDPAGVSYNEQFF
abundance: -; v_gene: TRBV4-3; j_gene: TRBJ1-1; d_gene: -; CDR3nt: TGCGCCAGCAGCCCCTTGGACTGGTCCACTGAAGCTTTCTTT; CDR3aa: CASSPLDWSTEAFF
abundance: -; v_gene: TRBV7-9; j_gene: TRBJ1-5; d_gene: -; CDR3nt: TGTGCCAGCAGCTTAACAGGGCGAGTCAATCAGCCCCAGCATTTT; CDR3aa: CASSLTGRVNQPQHF
abundance: few; v_gene: TRBV7-9; j_gene: TRBJ1-2; d_gene: -; CDR3nt: TGTGCCAGCAGCTTAGAGAGACTCTATGGCTACACCTTC; CDR3aa: CASSLERLYGYTF